Listed here are 15 T cell receptor beta chains from one sample, sequenced in a study of identical twins. MiXCR, run by TCRdb on the 5' RACE reads, gives a single entry per CDR3 protein. The data contain around 300,000 distinct CDR3 sequences, roughly 8.6% of them singletons. This sample also appeared in a second study, on yellow fever vaccine responses in identical twins.

Sequenced input: memory (CD45RO+) T cells sorted from blood. These receptors originate from a woman aged 18-29 years in good health.

This chain's CDR3 is CASSLGRTGSGSTQYF. Here the CDR3 DNA reads TGTGCCAGCAGCCTTGGAAGGACAGGGAGTGGGTCGACCCAGTACTTC. J is TRBJ2-5 and V is TRBV14, with TRBD1 identical over 8 bases. Germline V gene lookup returns CDR1 SGHDN and CDR2 FVKESK. The CDR3 extends over 16 amino acids. V lost 4 bases to trimming and J lost 7 bases; unmatched junction nucleotides: 14.

The chain couples TRBV6-1 to TRBJ2-1; 8 bases align to TRBD1. The germline V gene encodes CDR1 MNHNS and CDR2 SASEGT. Trimming cost V 7 bases and J 6 bases; bases outside gene matches: 8. The CDR3 is 14 amino acids. This CDR3 is CASKADRVSNEQFF. The DNA of the CDR3 is TGTGCCAGCAAAGCGGACAGGGTCTCCAATGAGCAGTTCTTC.

This chain connects TRBV5-1 to TRBJ2-3; 12 nucleotides line up with TRBD2. The germline gives CDR1 SGHRS, CDR2 YFSETQ. Germline trimming cut 2 bases from V and 1 base from J; bases unmatched to any gene: 5. The CDR3 length is 17 residues. DNA for the CDR3: TGCGCCAGCAGCTTTGACTCTAGCGGGGGGGGCACAGATACGCAGTATTTT. Amino acid sequence: CASSFDSSGGGTDTQYF.

This clonotype was detected many times. The rearrangement joins TRBV12-3 or TRBV12-4 to TRBJ2-1; D is unresolved. The V and J ends lost 5 bases and 0 bases respectively, with 11 bases between them. This CDR3 has 15 residues. CDR3 sequence (DNA): TGTGCCAGCAGTAAAGGAGTATTCTCCTACAATGAGCAGTTCTTC. Amino acid sequence: CASSKGVFSYNEQFF.

This chain joins TRBV20-1 and TRBJ2-7; 9 bases map to TRBD2. The V and J ends lost 5 bases and 4 bases, in that order; junction bases with no gene match: 9. The CDR3 covers 14 residues. Germline values: CDR1 DFQATT, CDR2 SNEGSKA (reference sequence). CDR3: CSASGGLAAYEQYV. CDR3 sequence (DNA): TGCAGTGCTTCCGGGGGACTAGCTGCGTACGAGCAGTACGTC.

In regard to this clonotype: A junction end diverges from the germline sequence, so it may reflect a read error. The chain uses TRBV6-2 or TRBV6-3 and TRBJ1-2; the D gene is possibly TRBD1 (5 bases). Per the germline V gene, CDR1 is MNHEY and CDR2 is SVGEGT. CDR3 size: 13 residues. The CDR3 protein is CASSPTDRARVIF. The CDR3 region has the DNA TGTGCCAGCAGTCCGACAGACCGGGCCCGAGTGATCTTC.

This clonotype has just a few counts. The rearrangement joins TRBV7-9 to TRBJ2-5; 10 bases are a match to TRBD1. This CDR3 has 15 residues. J gave up 5 bases and V 3 bases, and 6 bases lay outside the gene matches. Germline values: CDR1 SEHNR, CDR2 FQNEAQ (reference sequence). The CDR3 DNA reads as TGTGCCAGCAGCTTGGGACAGGGGATAACGGAGACCCAGTACTTC. Its translation is CASSLGQGITETQYF.

In its sample, this clonotype was seen many times. The rearrangement links TRBV12-3 or TRBV12-4 to TRBJ1-4; D unclear. V was shortened by 3 bases and J by 10 bases, with 9 bases between the two germline ends. The length of the CDR3 is 12 residues. The CDR3 sequence is CASSFSDGKLFF. CDR3 coding DNA: TGTGCCAGCAGTTTTTCTGACGGAAAACTGTTTTTT.

The table lists this clonotype with a few counts. The gene calls are TRBV7-2 and TRBJ2-1; 14 bases are shared with TRBD2. The CDR3 has 15 residues. J lost 10 bases, V lost 5 bases, and 7 bases had no gene match. Looked up from germline, CDR1 is SGHTA and CDR2 is FQGNSA. CDR3 sequence (DNA): TGTGCCAGCAGCCCCGGGACTAGCGGGAGAGGGGAGCAGTTCTTC. It codes for CASSPGTSGRGEQFF.

The rearrangement links TRBV29-1 to TRBJ2-2; D is unresolved. This CDR3 comprises 14 residues. Germline V CDR1 and CDR2: SQVTM, ANQGSEA. The V gene lost 2 bases and the J gene lost 1 base, with 8 bases spanning the gap. CDR3: CSVEWKGNTGELFF. The CDR3 DNA reads as TGCAGCGTTGAATGGAAGGGGAACACCGGGGAGCTGTTTTTT.

The rearrangement links TRBV27 to TRBJ1-1, with a weak D call TRBD1 (5 bases). Germline V CDR1 and CDR2: MNHEY, SMNVEV (reference sequence). The V end lost 5 bases, the J end lost 2 bases, and 12 bases lay between the germline ends. This CDR3 comprises 14 residues. The CDR3: CASSTLRENTEAFF. The CDR3 nucleotides are TGTGCCAGCAGTACCCTCAGGGAAAACACTGAAGCTTTCTTT.

The V call is TRBV5-1, the J call TRBJ1-6, with D maybe TRBD1 (5 bases). The CDR3 length is 17 residues. V lost 0 bases, J lost 6 bases, and 16 bases lay in between. CDR1 and CDR2 from the germline V gene are SGHRS and YFSETQ. The CDR3 bases are TGCGCCAGCAGCTTGGACAGCCCCCCCGGGGGTAATTCACCCCTCCACTTT. This encodes CASSLDSPPGGNSPLHF. Looking up the rest from reference TRBV5-1 and TRBJ1-6 gives the full variable domain: KAGVTQTPRYLIKTRGQQVTLSCSPISGHRSVSWYQQTPGQGLQFLFEYFSETQRNKGNFPGRFSGRQFSNSRSEMNVSTLELGDSALYLCASSLDSPPGGNSPLHFGNGTRLTVT.

V usage is TRBV5-6 and J usage is TRBJ1-1; the D gene is possibly TRBD1 (6 bases). Germline lookup yields CDR1 SGHDT and CDR2 YYEEEE. The CDR3 is 15 amino acids. V was trimmed by 4 bases and J by 0 bases, leaving 13 bases between them. The CDR3: CASSRQAMMNTEAFF. For the CDR3, the DNA is TGTGCCAGCAGCCGACAGGCTATGATGAACACTGAAGCTTTCTTT.

There are a few counts of this clonotype. The V and J genes are TRBV5-5 and TRBJ2-7, with D tentatively TRBD2 (6 bases). CDR1 is SGHKS and CDR2 is YYEKEE in the germline V gene (reference sequence). CDR3 length equals 12 residues. V lost 4 bases to trimming and J lost 3 bases, with 8 bases between them. The CDR3 DNA is TGTGCCAGCAGCGCGGGGAACTACGAGCAGTACGTC. Translating gives CASSAGNYEQYV.

This clonotype was detected ten times or more. The CDR3 DNA is TGTGCCACCAGTGATCGGGACAGCCAAGAGACCCAGTACTTC. It codes for CATSDRDSQETQYF. This chain joins TRBV24-1 and TRBJ2-5, with TRBD1 matching 7 bases. The V and J ends lost 3 bases and 1 base, in that order; junction bases with no gene match: 1. In germline, CDR1 is KGHDR, CDR2 SFDVKD. The CDR3 extends over 14 amino acids.